This T cell receptor beta chain emerged from a study of shared clonotypes between healthy human individuals. Positively selected for CCR7, the CD45RO-negative cells used as naive CD8 cells excluded terminally differentiated effector memory CD45RA+ cells. Recent acute infections and vaccinations were absent in the healthy HIV-negative adult donors. Findings and limits, study-wide: Memory subsets generally showed smaller estimated richness than naive subsets did.

Original processing methods: Junction-only sequences produced by ImmunoSEQ had no quality scores, so filtering differed. The data were produced by immunoSEQ multiplex PCR, yet TCRdb's version contains in-frame clones alone and is incomplete. V and J calls and clone size come straight from that table; D and trimming were deduced from the DNA. The table includes 550,000 to 750,000 clones, roughly nine tenths detected once. V dropped 5 bases and J dropped 7; count of bases not matched to a gene: 8. This CDR3 comprises 14 residues. Germline values: CDR1 PRHDT, CDR2 FYEKMQ (reference sequence). With regard to this clone: The target antigen is unknown.

The chain combines TRBV13 with TRBJ2-5; 9 bases agree with TRBD2. This TCR derives from a man aged 25 to 40 in good health. Sample: naive CD8+ T cells sorted from blood. The DNA of the CDR3 is TGTGCCAGCAGCGATACAGGGCGGGGGGGGACCCAGTACTTC. This codes for CASSDTGRGGTQYF. The full variable domain, with the rest looked up from reference TRBV13 and TRBJ2-5, is AAGVIQSPRHLIKEKRETATLKCYPIPRHDTVYWYQQGPGQDPQFLISFYEKMQSDKGSIPDRFSAQQFSDYHSELNMSSLELGDSALYFCASSDTGRGGTQYFGPGTRLLVL.